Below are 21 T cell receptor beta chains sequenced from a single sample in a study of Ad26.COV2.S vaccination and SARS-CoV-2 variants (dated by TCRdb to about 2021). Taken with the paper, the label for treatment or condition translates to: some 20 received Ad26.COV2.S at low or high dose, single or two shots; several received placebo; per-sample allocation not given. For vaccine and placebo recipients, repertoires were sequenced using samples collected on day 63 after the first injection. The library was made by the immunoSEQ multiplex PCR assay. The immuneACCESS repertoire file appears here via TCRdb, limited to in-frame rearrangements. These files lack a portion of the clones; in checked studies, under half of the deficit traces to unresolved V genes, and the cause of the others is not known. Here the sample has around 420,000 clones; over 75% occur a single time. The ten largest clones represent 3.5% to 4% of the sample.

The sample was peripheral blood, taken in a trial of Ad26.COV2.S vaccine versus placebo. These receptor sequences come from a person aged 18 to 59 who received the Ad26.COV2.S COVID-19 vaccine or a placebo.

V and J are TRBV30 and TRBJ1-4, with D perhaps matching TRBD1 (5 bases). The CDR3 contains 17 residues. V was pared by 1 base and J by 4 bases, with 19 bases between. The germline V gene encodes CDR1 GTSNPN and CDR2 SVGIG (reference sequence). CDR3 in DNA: TGTGCCTGGAGTGCAGGCAGGGCCCTCGGCTATAATGAAAAACTGTTTTTT. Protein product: CAWSAGRALGYNEKLFF.

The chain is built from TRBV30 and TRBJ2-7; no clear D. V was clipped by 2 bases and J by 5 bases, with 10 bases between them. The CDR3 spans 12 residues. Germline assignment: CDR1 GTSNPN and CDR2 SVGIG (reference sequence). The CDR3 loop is CAWSRQVHEQYF. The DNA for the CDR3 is TGTGCCTGGAGTAGGCAGGTCCACGAGCAGTACTTC.

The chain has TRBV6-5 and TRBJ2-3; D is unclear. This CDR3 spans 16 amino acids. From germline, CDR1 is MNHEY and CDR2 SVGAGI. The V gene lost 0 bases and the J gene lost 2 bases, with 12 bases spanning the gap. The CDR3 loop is CASSYSRQMITDTQYF. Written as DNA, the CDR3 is TGTGCCAGCAGTTACTCAAGACAAATGATCACAGATACGCAGTATTTT.

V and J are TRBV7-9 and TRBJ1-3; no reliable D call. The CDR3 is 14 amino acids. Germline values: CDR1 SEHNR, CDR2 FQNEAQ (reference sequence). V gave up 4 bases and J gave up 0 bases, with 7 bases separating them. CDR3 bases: TGTGCCAGCAGCTCGACACGCTCTGGAAACACCATATATTTT. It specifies CASSSTRSGNTIYF.

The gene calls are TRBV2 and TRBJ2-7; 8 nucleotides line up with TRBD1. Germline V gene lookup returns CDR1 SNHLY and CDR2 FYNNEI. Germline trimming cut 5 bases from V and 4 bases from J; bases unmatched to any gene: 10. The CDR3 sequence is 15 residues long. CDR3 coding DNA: TGTGCCAGCAGTCCAACCGGGACAGGTGGTTACGAGCAGTACTTC. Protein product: CASSPTGTGGYEQYF. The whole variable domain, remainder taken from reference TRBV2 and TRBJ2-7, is EPEVTQTPSHQVTQMGQEVILRCVPISNHLYFYWYRQILGQKVEFLVSFYNNEISEKSEIFDDQFSVERPDGSNFTLKIRSTKLEDSAMYFCASSPTGTGGYEQYFGPGTRLTVT.

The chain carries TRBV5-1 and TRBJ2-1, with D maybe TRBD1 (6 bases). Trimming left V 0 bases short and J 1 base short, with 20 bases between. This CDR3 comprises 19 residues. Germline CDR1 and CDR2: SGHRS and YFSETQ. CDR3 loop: CASSLESAGDLLSYNEQFF. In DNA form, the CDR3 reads TGCGCCAGCAGCTTGGAATCGGCAGGGGACCTTCTTTCCTACAATGAGCAGTTCTTC.

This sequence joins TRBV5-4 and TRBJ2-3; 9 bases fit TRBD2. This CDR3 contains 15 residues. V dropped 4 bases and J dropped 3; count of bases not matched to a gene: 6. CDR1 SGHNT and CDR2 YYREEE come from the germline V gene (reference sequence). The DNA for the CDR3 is TGTGCCAGCAGCCTGGTCAGCGGGAGGACAGATACGCAGTATTTT. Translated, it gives CASSLVSGRTDTQYF.

This CDR3 is CASSRTREDYEQYF. The CDR3 DNA reads TGTGCCAGCTCACGGACCAGGGAGGACTACGAGCAGTACTTC. V gene TRBV18 combines with J gene TRBJ2-7; D is possibly TRBD2 (6 bases). This CDR3 has 14 residues. The ends were cut back, 4 bases at V and 3 bases at J, with 13 bases in the middle. CDR1 and CDR2 (germline): KGHSH, LQKENI.

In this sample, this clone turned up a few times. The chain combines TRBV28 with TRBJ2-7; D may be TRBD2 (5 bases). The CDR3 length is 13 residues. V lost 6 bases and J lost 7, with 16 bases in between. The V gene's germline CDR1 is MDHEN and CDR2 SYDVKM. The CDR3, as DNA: TGTGCCAGCAGCAAGGAGGCAACGCGGGAGCAGTACTTC. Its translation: CASSKEATREQYF.

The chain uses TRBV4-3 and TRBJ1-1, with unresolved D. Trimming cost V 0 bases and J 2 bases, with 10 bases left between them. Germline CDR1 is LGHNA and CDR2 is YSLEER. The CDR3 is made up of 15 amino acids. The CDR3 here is CASSQDRWLNTEAFF. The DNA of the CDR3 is TGCGCCAGCAGCCAAGATAGATGGCTTAACACTGAAGCTTTCTTT.

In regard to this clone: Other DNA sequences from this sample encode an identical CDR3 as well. CDR3 region: CASSLGQGGYEQYF. DNA of the CDR3: TGTGCCAGCAGCCTGGGACAGGGGGGCTACGAGCAGTACTTC. This rearrangement joins TRBV5-4 to TRBJ2-7; 11 bases align to TRBD1. The CDR3 totals 14 residues. After removal of 4 bases from V and 3 bases from J, the junction contained 3 bases not matched to a gene. CDR1 and CDR2 from the germline V gene are SGHNT and YYREEE (reference sequence).

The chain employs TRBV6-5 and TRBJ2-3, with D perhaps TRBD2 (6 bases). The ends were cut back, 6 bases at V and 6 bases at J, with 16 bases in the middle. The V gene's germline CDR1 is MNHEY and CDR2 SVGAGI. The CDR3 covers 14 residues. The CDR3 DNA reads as TGTGCCAGCAGGCGGGGTCGACTGGCCGATACGCAGTATTTT. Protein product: CASRRGRLADTQYF.

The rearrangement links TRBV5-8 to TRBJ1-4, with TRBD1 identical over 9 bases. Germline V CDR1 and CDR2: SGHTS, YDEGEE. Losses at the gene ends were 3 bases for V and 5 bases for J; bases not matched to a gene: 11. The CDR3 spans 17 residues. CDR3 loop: CASSYGILTGGNEKLFF. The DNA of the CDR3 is TGTGCCAGCAGCTACGGAATACTGACAGGGGGAAATGAAAAACTGTTTTTT.

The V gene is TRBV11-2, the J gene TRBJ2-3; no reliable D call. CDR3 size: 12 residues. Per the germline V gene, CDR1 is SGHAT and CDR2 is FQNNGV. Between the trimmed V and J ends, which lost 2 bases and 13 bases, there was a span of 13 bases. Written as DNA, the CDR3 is TGTGCCAGCAGCTTACCGACCAGATCGGAGTATTTT. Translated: CASSLPTRSEYF. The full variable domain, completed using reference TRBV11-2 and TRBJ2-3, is EAGVAQSPRYKIIEKRQSVAFWCNPISGHATLYWYQQILGQGPKLLIQFQNNGVVDDSQLPKDRFSAERLKGVDSTLKIQPAKLEDSAVYLCASSLPTRSEYFGPGTRLTVL.

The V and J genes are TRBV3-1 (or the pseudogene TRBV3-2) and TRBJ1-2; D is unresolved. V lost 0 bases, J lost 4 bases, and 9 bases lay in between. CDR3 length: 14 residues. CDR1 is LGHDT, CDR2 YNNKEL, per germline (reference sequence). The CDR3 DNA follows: TGTGCCAGCAGCCAAGAAAGCCGGGTCTATGGCTACACCTTC. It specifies CASSQESRVYGYTF.

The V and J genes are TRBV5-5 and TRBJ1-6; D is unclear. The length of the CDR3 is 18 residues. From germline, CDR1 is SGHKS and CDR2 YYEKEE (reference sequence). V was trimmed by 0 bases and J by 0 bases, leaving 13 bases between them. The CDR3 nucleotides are TGTGCCAGCAGCTTGGTACATCGAGGGAGCTCCTATAATTCACCCCTCCACTTT. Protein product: CASSLVHRGSSYNSPLHF.

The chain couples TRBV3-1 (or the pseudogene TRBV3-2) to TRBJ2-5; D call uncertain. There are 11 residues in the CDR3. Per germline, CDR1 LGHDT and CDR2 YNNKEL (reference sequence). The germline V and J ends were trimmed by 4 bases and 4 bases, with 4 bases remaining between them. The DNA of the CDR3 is TGTGCCAGCAGCCTAAGAGAGACCCAGTACTTC. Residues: CASSLRETQYF.

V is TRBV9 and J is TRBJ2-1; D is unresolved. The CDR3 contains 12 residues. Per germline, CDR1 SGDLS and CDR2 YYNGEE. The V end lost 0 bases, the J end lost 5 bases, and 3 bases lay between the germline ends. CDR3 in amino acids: CASSVDDNEQFF. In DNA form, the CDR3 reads TGTGCCAGCAGCGTAGACGACAATGAGCAGTTCTTC.

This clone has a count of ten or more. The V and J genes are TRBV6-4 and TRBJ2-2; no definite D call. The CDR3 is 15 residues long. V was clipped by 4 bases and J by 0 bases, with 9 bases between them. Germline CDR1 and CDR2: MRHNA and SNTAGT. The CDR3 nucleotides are TGTGCCAGCAGTGTGGGTGCCACGAACACCGGGGAGCTGTTTTTT. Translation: CASSVGATNTGELFF.

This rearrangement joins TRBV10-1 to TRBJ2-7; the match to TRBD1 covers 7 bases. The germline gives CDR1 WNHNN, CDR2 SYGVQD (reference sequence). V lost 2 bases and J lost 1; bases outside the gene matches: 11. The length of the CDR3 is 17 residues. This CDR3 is CASSEPRDSPLSYEQYF. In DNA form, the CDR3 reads TGCGCCAGCAGTGAGCCTCGGGACAGCCCTCTTTCCTACGAGCAGTACTTC.

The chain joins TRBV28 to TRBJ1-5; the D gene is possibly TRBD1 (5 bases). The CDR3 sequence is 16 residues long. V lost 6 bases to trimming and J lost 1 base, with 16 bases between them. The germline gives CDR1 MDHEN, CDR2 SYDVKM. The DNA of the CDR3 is TGTGCCAGCAGCCCCCTTACCAGGGTGAGCAATCAGCCCCAGCATTTT. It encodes CASSPLTRVSNQPQHF.